This TCR beta chain was identified in a study of T-cell reconstitution after alpha-beta-depleted transplantation in children. The study, taken as a whole, reports: Several hundred expanded graft clones reportedly were the source of alpha-beta T cells about two months after transplant.

Unique molecular identifiers were used in preparing the TCRbeta library. Via MiXCR, TCRdb re-called the PCR reads, giving one row per CDR3 protein. The table records over 200,000 distinct CDR3 sequences, 11% of them present only once. This clonotype was counted many times. Its antigen is unknown. The CDR3 runs to 12 residues. V gave up 0 bases and J gave up 7 bases, with 1 base separating them. From germline, CDR1 is SGHAT and CDR2 FQNNGV. The source material was PBMCs, sampled before TCRalphabeta/CD19-depleted stem cell transplant. The V call is TRBV11-2, the J call TRBJ1-6; D is unresolved. The sequence was collected from a child in the first two years of life with acute myeloid leukemia, due to receive a stem cell transplant. DNA of the CDR3: TGTGCCAGCAGCTTAGACAATTCACCCCTCCACTTT. Encoded protein: CASSLDNSPLHF.